Listed below are T cell receptor beta chains from one sample, sequenced in a study of blood T cell repertoires in COVID-19. The table came from immunoSEQ multiplex PCR; TCRdb's copy has only in-frame clones and leaves some out. The table shows about 210,000 clones, with roughly 85% occurring only once. Sequencing input: peripheral blood. The receptors shown here come from a woman in her 70s with COVID-19, enrolled during active disease. Each CDR3 is given with its conserved first and last residue. A D gene is named only where the DNA matches it firmly. The size entry is marked missing in some rows and otherwise reads once, few, many or a size class.

v_call	j_call	clone_size	d_call	cdr3_nt	cdr3_aa
TRBV19	TRBJ1-6	.	.	TGTGCCAGTAGTATAGGGGGGGTTGCTTCACCCCTCCACTTT	CASSIGGVASPLHF
TRBV27	TRBJ1-1	.	.	TGTGCCAGCAGTTTTAGGGAGAGCACTGAAGCTTTCTTT	CASSFRESTEAFF
TRBV11-3	TRBJ2-5	.	TRBD1	TGTGCCAGCAGCACCGGACAGGGGGCCGTCGAGACCCAGTACTTC	CASSTGQGAVETQYF
TRBV5-5	TRBJ2-2	.	.	TGTGCCAGCAGCTATGGTAGCCCAAAGGGGGTAAACACCGGGGAGCTGTTTTTT	CASSYGSPKGVNTGELFF
TRBV3-1/TRBV3-2	TRBJ2-7	.	.	TGTGCCAGCAGCCAGAGCTACGAGCAGTACTTC	CASSQSYEQYF
TRBV7-2	TRBJ2-5	.	TRBD2	TGTGCCAGCAGCCCGAGGACGGGGGGGGTAGAGACCCAGTACTTC	CASSPRTGGVETQYF
TRBV18	TRBJ1-5	once	.	TGTGCCAGCTCACCGAACGAGGGAGGCAATCAGCCCCAGCATTTT	CASSPNEGGNQPQHF
TRBV5-5	TRBJ1-2	.	TRBD1	TGTGCCAGCAGCTCACCGGGACAGGGTTACTATGGCTACACCTTC	CASSSPGQGYYGYTF
TRBV7-2	TRBJ2-2	.	.	TGTGCCAGCAGCGACCGCTCGAGGGGGGGCGGGGAGCTGTTTTTT	CASSDRSRGGGELFF
TRBV19	TRBJ1-5	few	.	TGTGCCAGTAGTCCACAGGGAGATCAGCCCCAGCATTTT	CASSPQGDQPQHF
TRBV12-3/TRBV12-4	TRBJ2-7	.	.	TGTGCCAGCAGTTTAGTTGAGCTAAACGAGCAGTACTTC	CASSLVELNEQYF
TRBV6-2/TRBV6-3	TRBJ1-1	.	.	TGTGCCAGCTGCCCCCAAGCGGGGCGGACTGAAGCTTTCTTT	CASCPQAGRTEAFF
TRBV12-5	TRBJ2-1	.	.	TGTGCTAGTGGTTTGGCCGTGACAGGCAATGAGCAGTTCTTC	CASGLAVTGNEQFF
TRBV5-1	TRBJ1-4	.	.	TGCGCCAGCAGGCAGGGAATTAATGAAAAACTGTTTTTT	CASRQGINEKLFF
TRBV5-4	TRBJ2-2	.	.	TGTGCCAGCAGCCCTTCTCGCGGGGTCACCGGGGAGCTGTTTTTT	CASSPSRGVTGELFF
TRBV4-2	TRBJ1-5	.	.	TGTGCCAGCAGCCTCTCGAGGGCTCAGCCCCAGCATTTT	CASSLSRAQPQHF
TRBV19	TRBJ2-1	.	TRBD2	TGTGCCAGTAGTGGGACTAGCGGGCGTGTATACAATGAGCAGTTCTTC	CASSGTSGRVYNEQFF
TRBV5-8	TRBJ2-5	.	.	TGTGCCAGCAGCTTGGATCTGGAGGGGGCGGTTGGGGAGACCCAGTACTTC	CASSLDLEGAVGETQYF
TRBV7-8	TRBJ2-1	.	.	TGTGCCAGCAGCTTAGTGCCAGCAGGGGGACTTAACTCCTACAATGAGCAGTTCTTC	CASSLVPAGGLNSYNEQFF
TRBV24-1	TRBJ2-6	.	.	TGTGCCACCAGTGACCGATCCGGCTCTGGGGCCAACGTCCTGACTTTC	CATSDRSGSGANVLTF
TRBV6-5	TRBJ2-3	.	TRBD1	TGTGCCAGCAGCCCCACAGGGGGCGGCACAGATACGCAGTATTTT	CASSPTGGGTDTQYF
TRBV7-9	TRBJ2-5	once	TRBD2	TGTGCCAGCAGCTTATTAGCGGGAAAACAAGAGACCCAGTACTTC	CASSLLAGKQETQYF
TRBV27	TRBJ2-1	.	.	TGTGCCAGCAGTTTCGCGGGACAGACCAATGAGCAGTTCTTC	CASSFAGQTNEQFF
TRBV10-3	TRBJ1-6	few	TRBD1	TGTGCCATCACCCCGGGACAGGGCGACTCACCCCTCCACTTT	CAITPGQGDSPLHF
TRBV6-2/TRBV6-3	TRBJ2-2	.	.	TGTGCCAGCAGCAGGGGGGGATACACCGGGGAGCTGTTTTTT	CASSRGGYTGELFF
TRBV5-1	TRBJ2-1	.	TRBD2	TGCGCCAGCAGCTTGGTTCTAGCGGGGGTACACAATGAGCAGTTCTTC	CASSLVLAGVHNEQFF
TRBV19	TRBJ1-3	.	.	TGTGCCAGTAGTAACGGCCAACAGGGTTTACGAAACACCATATATTTT	CASSNGQQGLRNTIYF
TRBV19	TRBJ1-2	few	.	TGTGCCAGTAGTATTCGGTCAGGGCACGGAGGCTACACCTTC	CASSIRSGHGGYTF
TRBV6-2/TRBV6-3	TRBJ2-1	few	TRBD2	TGTGCCAGCAGTCAGCGGGGTGAGCAGTTCTTC	CASSQRGEQFF
TRBV18	TRBJ2-5	.	.	TGTGCCAGCTCACCAACGAGACAAGAGACCCAGTACTTC	CASSPTRQETQYF
TRBV6-5	TRBJ1-1	.	.	TGTGCCAGCAGTTACTCGGGGCGGACTGAAGCTTTCTTT	CASSYSGRTEAFF
TRBV7-2	TRBJ2-3	.	TRBD2	TGTGCCAGCAGCCTTATCATTAGCGGGAGGGGCACAGATACGCAGTATTTT	CASSLIISGRGTDTQYF
TRBV19	TRBJ2-2	.	.	TGTGCCAGTACCCCAGAGGCAGGGATGCCCGGGGAGCTGTTTTTT	CASTPEAGMPGELFF
TRBV9	TRBJ1-2	.	.	TGTGCCAGCAGCGTAGCCTCGGAGGAGACTAACTATGGCTACACCTTC	CASSVASEETNYGYTF
TRBV2	TRBJ1-2	.	TRBD1	TGTGCCAGCAGAGTTGACAGGGGGCTTGACTATGGCTACACCTTC	CASRVDRGLDYGYTF
TRBV5-6	TRBJ1-6	.	TRBD1	TGTGCCAGCAGCTTCTTCGAGGGGGCTTATTCACCCCTCCACTTT	CASSFFEGAYSPLHF
TRBV6-2/TRBV6-3	TRBJ1-2	few	TRBD1	TGTGCCAGCAGTTACGCGACAGGGGGCAAAGGCTACACCTTC	CASSYATGGKGYTF
TRBV6-2/TRBV6-3	TRBJ1-1	.	TRBD1	TGTGCCAGCAGTGCACAGGGGTCGGGGAACACTGAAGCTTTCTTT	CASSAQGSGNTEAFF
TRBV10-3	TRBJ1-2	.	TRBD1	TGTGCCATCAGTAAGCCGGACAGGGCGTTTGGCTACACCTTC	CAISKPDRAFGYTF
TRBV5-4	TRBJ1-1	.	.	TGTGCCAGCAGCCGATCCGACTGGGAGGGCACTGAAGCTTTCTTT	CASSRSDWEGTEAFF
TRBV7-2	TRBJ2-7	.	TRBD2	TGTGCCAGCAGCTCTAGCGGGGGATACGAGCAGTACTTC	CASSSSGGYEQYF
TRBV6-5	TRBJ1-2	.	TRBD1	TGTGCCAGCAGCCGCGGGACAGGGGGCAGTTATGGCTACACCTTC	CASSRGTGGSYGYTF
TRBV6-5	TRBJ2-1	.	TRBD1	TGTGCCAGCACAAGAGGACAGGGGGTGTACAATGAGCAGTTCTTC	CASTRGQGVYNEQFF